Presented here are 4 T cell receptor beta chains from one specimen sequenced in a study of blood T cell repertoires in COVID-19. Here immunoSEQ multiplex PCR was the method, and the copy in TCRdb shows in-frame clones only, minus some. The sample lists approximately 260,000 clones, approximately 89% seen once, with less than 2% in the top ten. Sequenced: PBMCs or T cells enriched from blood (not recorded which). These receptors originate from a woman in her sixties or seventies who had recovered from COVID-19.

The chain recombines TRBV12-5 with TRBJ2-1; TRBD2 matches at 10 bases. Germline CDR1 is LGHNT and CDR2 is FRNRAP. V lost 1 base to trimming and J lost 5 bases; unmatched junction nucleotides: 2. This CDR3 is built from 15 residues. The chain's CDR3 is CASGLASGRDNEQFF. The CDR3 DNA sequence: TGTGCTAGTGGTTTGGCTAGCGGGAGAGACAATGAGCAGTTCTTC.

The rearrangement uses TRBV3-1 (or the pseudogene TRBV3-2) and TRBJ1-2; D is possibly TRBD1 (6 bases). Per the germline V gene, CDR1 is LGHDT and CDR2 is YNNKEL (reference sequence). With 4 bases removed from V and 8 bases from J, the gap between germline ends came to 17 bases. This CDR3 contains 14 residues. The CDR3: CASSRLSTGMGYTF. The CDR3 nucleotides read TGTGCCAGCAGCCGCCTCTCGACAGGTATGGGCTACACCTTC.

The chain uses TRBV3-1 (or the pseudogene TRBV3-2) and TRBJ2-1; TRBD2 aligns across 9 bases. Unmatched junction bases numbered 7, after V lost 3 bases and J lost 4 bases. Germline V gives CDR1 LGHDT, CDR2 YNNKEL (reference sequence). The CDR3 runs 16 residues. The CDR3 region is CASSQLLAGLYNEQFF. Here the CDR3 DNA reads TGTGCCAGCAGCCAGTTACTAGCGGGCCTATACAATGAGCAGTTCTTC.

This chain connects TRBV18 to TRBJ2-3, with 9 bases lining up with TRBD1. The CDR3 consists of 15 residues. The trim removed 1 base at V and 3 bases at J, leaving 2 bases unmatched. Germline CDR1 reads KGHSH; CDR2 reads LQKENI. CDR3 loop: CASSPLQGATDTQYF. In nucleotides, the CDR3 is TGTGCCAGCTCACCACTACAGGGGGCGACAGATACGCAGTATTTT.